The sequence of this TCR beta chain was determined in a study of shared clonotypes between healthy human individuals. Study conclusions and caveats: About 5% was the fraction of naive CD4 clonotypes found shared across a few donors.

Genomic DNA of every subset was divided equally among multiple immunoSEQ plates. Profiling relied on immunoSEQ multiplex PCR, and the TCRdb table lists in-frame clones only, not all of them. Of approximately 1,500,000 clones detected, about 98% appear once; the ten largest clones hold about 0.4%. About this clone itself: Its antigen is unknown.

The ends were cut back, 3 bases at V and 1 base at J, with 9 bases in the middle. The CDR3 consists of 15 residues. The V gene's germline CDR1 is MDHEN and CDR2 SYDVKM. V is TRBV28 and J is TRBJ2-2; unclear D gene. This TCR derives from a man aged 30 to 39 in good health. The sequenced sample consisted of naive CD4+ T cells sorted from blood. Subset given: CD45RA+ positively selected. The CDR3 DNA is TGTGCCAGCAGTTTGCCCCGGTGGAACACCGGGGAGCTGTTTTTT. Its protein product is CASSLPRWNTGELFF.